This T cell receptor (beta chain) stems from a study of T cells in Graves' hyperthyroidism and ophthalmopathy. Not enrolled were patients with uncontrolled infection, other autoimmune disease, pregnancy or lactation. On this clonotype: The antigen remains unidentified.

Amplification yielded TCR beta CDR3 regions, with RNA transcripts as the source. TCR CDR3 regions were first amplified by RT-PCR with HTBI primers. TCRdb re-derived calls from the multiplex PCR reads in MiXCR, one entry per CDR3 protein. The table includes a few hundred thousand distinct CDR3 sequences, over 10% detected once. V shed 5 bases and J shed 5 bases, with 10 bases lying between them. This CDR3 spans 14 amino acids. Germline lookup yields CDR1 MNHNS and CDR2 SASEGT. General observations from the study: Before onset, by a median of around 6.4 months, the model predicted ophthalmopathy. Most clonotypes expanded in thyroid above 0.001 were likewise present in blood. In the analysis, a 13 V-J model separated ophthalmopathy from stable hyperthyroidism.

This TCR came from a young woman with Graves' hyperthyroidism. Material for sequencing was blood. The chain joins TRBV6-1 to TRBJ1-6, with D hard to call. The DNA of the CDR3 is TGTGCCAGCAGTAAAATGACAAATAATTCACCCCTCCACTTT. Amino acids: CASSKMTNNSPLHF.